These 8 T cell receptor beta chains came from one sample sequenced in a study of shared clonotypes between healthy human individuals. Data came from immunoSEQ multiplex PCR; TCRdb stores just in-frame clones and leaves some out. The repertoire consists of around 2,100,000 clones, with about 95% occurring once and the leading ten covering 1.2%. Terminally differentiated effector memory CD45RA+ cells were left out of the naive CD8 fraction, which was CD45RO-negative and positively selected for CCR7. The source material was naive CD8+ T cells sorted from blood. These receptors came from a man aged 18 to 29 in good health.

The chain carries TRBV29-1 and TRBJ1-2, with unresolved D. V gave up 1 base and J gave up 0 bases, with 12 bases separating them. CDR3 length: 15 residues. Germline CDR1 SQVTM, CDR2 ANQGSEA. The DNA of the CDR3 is TGCAGCGTTGAAGGCCAGGACGGGACTAACTATGGCTACACCTTC. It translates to CSVEGQDGTNYGYTF.

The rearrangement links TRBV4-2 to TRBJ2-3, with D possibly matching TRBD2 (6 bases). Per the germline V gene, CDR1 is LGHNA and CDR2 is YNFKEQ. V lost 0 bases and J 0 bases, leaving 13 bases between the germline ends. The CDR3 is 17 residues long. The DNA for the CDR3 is TGTGCCAGCAGCCAAGATGGTGGAGGGCTTAGCACAGATACGCAGTATTTT. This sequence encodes CASSQDGGGLSTDTQYF.

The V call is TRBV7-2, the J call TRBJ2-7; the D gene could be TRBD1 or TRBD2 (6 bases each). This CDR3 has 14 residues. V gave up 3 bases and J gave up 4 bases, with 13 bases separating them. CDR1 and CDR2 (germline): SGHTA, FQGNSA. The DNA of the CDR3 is TGTGCCAGCAGCTTTAACGGGGGCGGATACGAGCAGTACTTC. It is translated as CASSFNGGGYEQYF.

The DNA for the CDR3 is TGTGCCAGCAGCTTGGTAGCGGGAGTGGACGAGCAGTACTTC. Protein product: CASSLVAGVDEQYF. The chain links TRBV5-8 to TRBJ2-7, with 9 bases aligning to TRBD2. This CDR3 has 14 amino acids. The V gene end was trimmed by 0 bases and the J gene end by 5 bases; junction bases not matched to a gene: 3. From germline, CDR1 is SGHTS and CDR2 YDEGEE.

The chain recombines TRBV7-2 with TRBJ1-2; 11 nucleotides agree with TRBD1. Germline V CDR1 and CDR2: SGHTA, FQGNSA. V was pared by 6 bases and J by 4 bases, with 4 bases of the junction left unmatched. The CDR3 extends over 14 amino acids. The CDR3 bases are TGTGCCAGCAGTTCGGGACAGGGGGTCTATGGCTACACCTTC. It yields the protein CASSSGQGVYGYTF.

This CDR3 reads CASTPTPFGNTIYF. CDR3 DNA: TGTGCCAGCACCCCGACTCCTTTTGGAAACACCATATATTTT. V and J are TRBV27 and TRBJ1-3; D not certain. The CDR3 runs 14 residues. Germline CDR1 is MNHEY and CDR2 is SMNVEV (reference sequence). V gave up 7 bases and J gave up 3 bases, with 13 bases separating them.

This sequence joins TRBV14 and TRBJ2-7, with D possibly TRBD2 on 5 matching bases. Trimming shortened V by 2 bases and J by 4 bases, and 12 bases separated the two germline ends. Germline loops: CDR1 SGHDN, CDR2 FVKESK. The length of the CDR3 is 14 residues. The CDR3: CASSQSGNSYEQYF. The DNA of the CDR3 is TGTGCCAGCAGCCAATCCGGGAATTCGTACGAGCAGTACTTC.

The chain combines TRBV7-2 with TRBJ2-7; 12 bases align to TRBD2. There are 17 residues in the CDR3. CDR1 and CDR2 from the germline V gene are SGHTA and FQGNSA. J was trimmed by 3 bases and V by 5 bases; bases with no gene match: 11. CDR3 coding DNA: TGTGCCAGCAGCACGCCTAGCGGGAGGGCCAGAGGCTACGAGCAGTACTTC. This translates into CASSTPSGRARGYEQYF. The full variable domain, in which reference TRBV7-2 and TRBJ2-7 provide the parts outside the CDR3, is GAGVSQSPSNKVTEKGKDVELRCDPISGHTALYWYRQSLGQGLEFLIYFQGNSAPDKSGLPSDRFSAERTGGSVSTLTIQRTQQEDSAVYLCASSTPSGRARGYEQYFGPGTRLTVT.